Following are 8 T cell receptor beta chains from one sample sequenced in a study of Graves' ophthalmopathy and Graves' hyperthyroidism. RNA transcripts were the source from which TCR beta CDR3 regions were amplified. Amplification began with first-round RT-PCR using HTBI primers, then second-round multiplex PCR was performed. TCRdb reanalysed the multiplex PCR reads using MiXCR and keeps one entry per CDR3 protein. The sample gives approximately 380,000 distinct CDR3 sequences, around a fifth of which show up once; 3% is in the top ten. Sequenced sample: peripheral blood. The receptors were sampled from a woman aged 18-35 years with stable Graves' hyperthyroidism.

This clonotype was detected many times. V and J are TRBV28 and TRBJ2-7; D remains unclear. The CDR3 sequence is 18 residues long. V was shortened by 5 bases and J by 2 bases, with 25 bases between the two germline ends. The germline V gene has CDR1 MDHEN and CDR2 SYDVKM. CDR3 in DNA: TGTGCCAGCAGTCAACGGATCGAGGACGGTAGAACTCCCTACGAGCAGTACTTC. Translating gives CASSQRIEDGRTPYEQYF.

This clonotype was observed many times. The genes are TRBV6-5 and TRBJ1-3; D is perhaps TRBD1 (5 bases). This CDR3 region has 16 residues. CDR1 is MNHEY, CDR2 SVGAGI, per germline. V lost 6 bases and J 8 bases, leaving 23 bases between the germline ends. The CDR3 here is CASRVTVFNVRDTIYF. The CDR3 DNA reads TGTGCCAGCAGGGTGACAGTTTTCAACGTCCGAGACACCATATATTTT.

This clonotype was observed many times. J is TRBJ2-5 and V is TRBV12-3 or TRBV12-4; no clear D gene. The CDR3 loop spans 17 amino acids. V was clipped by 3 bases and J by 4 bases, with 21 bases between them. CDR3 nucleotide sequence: TGTGCCAGCAGTTTTAGTTTCAAGGGCGCGGTTTTAGAGACCCAGTACTTC. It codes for CASSFSFKGAVLETQYF.

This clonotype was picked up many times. CDR3 amino acids: CSATDRENLRGYTF. The CDR3 DNA sequence: TGCAGTGCCACGGACAGGGAGAACCTTCGTGGCTACACCTTC. V usage is TRBV20-1 and J usage is TRBJ1-2, with TRBD1 matching 8 bases. Germline-derived CDR1 and CDR2 are DFQATT and SNEGSKA (reference sequence). Trimming removed 6 bases from V and 7 bases from J; junction bases left unmatched: 13. CDR3 size: 14 residues.

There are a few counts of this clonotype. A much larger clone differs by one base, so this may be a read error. CDR3 sequence reads: CASSLPGSDTEACF. CDR3 sequence (DNA): TGTGCCAGCAGCCTTCCAGGGAGCGACACTGAAGCTTGCTTT. V usage is TRBV27 and J usage is TRBJ1-1, with D tentatively TRBD1 (5 bases). The germline V gene encodes CDR1 MNHEY and CDR2 SMNVEV (reference sequence). The CDR3 runs 14 residues.

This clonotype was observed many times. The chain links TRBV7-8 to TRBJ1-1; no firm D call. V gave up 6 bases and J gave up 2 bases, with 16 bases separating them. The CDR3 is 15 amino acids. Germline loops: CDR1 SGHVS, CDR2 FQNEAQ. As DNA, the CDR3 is TGTGCCAGCAGACAGCGCCGGGGAAGAAACACTGAAGCTTTCTTT. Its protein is CASRQRRGRNTEAFF.

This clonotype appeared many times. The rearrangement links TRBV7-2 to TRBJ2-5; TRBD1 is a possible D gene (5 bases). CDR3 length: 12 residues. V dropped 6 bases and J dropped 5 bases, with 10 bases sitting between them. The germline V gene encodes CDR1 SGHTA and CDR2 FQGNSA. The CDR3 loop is CASSLPGETQYF. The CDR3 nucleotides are TGTGCCAGCAGTCTCCCAGGGGAGACCCAGTACTTC. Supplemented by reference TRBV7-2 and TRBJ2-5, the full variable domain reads GAGVSQSPSNKVTEKGKDVELRCDPISGHTALYWYRQSLGQGLEFLIYFQGNSAPDKSGLPSDRFSAERTGGSVSTLTIQRTQQEDSAVYLCASSLPGETQYFGPGTRLLVL.

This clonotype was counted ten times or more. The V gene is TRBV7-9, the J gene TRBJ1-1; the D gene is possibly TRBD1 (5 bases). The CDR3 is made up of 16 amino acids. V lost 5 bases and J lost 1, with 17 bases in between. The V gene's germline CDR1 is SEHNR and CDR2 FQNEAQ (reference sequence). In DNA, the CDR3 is TGTGCCAGCAGCGGCAGGGAGGCGCAGGAGAACACTGAAGCTTTCTTT. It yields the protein CASSGREAQENTEAFF.